This TCR beta chain derives from a study of blood T cell repertoires in COVID-19. Study context: Samples came from the United States, Italy and Spain, spanning acute and convalescent COVID-19.

V gave up 10 bases and J gave up 1 base; unmatched junction bases: 10. This CDR3 is 15 amino acids long. Germline loops: CDR1 LNHDA, CDR2 SQIVND (reference sequence). Original data processing: It was from reference gene primer amplification that nucleated cell counts were estimated. Here immunoSEQ multiplex PCR was the method, and the copy in TCRdb shows in-frame clones only, minus some. The V and J calls and clone size are taken from that table; D and trimming were inferred from the DNA. The repertoire holds 270,000 or so clones, with approximately 90% as singletons. The chain couples TRBV19 to TRBJ1-5; 7 bases are shared with TRBD1. The TCR originated in a woman aged 25 to 45 with active or convalescent COVID-19. The specimen sequenced was peripheral blood. As DNA, the CDR3 is TGTGCCACCAAACAGGGGCGGGAAAGCAATCAGCCCCAGCATTTT. This codes for CATKQGRESNQPQHF.